The 11 T cell receptor beta chains presented below share a single source sample, sequenced in a study of blood T cell repertoires in COVID-19. Generated by immunoSEQ multiplex PCR, the TCRdb table keeps only in-frame clones and is missing some. The table includes about 83,000 clones, over 60% detected once. Sequencing was done on a sample of peripheral blood. The receptors were gathered from a woman over 75 with active or convalescent COVID-19.

This chain connects TRBV4-1 to TRBJ1-5; D is uncertain. V lost 3 bases, J lost 0 bases, and 9 bases lay in between. The CDR3 sequence is 15 residues long. The V gene's germline CDR1 is MGHRA and CDR2 YSYEKL. Here the CDR3 DNA reads TGCGCCAGCAGCCATCCCGGGAATAGCAATCAGCCCCAGCATTTT. Translation: CASSHPGNSNQPQHF.

J is TRBJ2-3 and V is TRBV11-2; unclear D gene. The CDR3 runs 13 residues. V was pared by 4 bases and J by 5 bases, with 10 bases between. Germline values: CDR1 SGHAT, CDR2 FQNNGV. CDR3 protein: CASSSHLEDTQYF. The CDR3 bases are TGTGCCAGCAGCTCCCACCTAGAAGATACGCAGTATTTT.

The V call is TRBV5-1, the J call TRBJ2-5; 8 positions match TRBD1. V shed 4 bases and J 4 bases; nucleotides not matched to a gene: 9. In germline, CDR1 is SGHRS, CDR2 YFSETQ. The CDR3 loop spans 15 amino acids. The CDR3 coding sequence is TGCGCCAGCAGCGATCAGACAGGGGAAGGAGAGACCCAGTACTTC. Amino acid sequence: CASSDQTGEGETQYF.

This chain links TRBV7-2 with TRBJ1-1, with unresolved D. V was shortened by 1 base and J by 0 bases, with 21 bases between the two germline ends. This CDR3 has 19 residues. Germline V gene data show CDR1 as SGHTA and CDR2 as FQGNSA. CDR3 bases: TGTGCCAGCAGCTTAGTCCGGATCGGAGGGTCTGCCATGAACACTGAAGCTTTCTTT. It codes for CASSLVRIGGSAMNTEAFF.

The J gene is TRBJ1-1, the V gene TRBV10-2; the D gene is possibly TRBD1 (5 bases). Germline V CDR1 and CDR2: WSHSY, SAAADI. CDR3 length: 16 residues. Trimming left V 6 bases short and J 0 bases short, with 17 bases between. The CDR3 sequence is CASRPGGARLNTEAFF. In nucleotides, the CDR3 is TGCGCCAGCAGACCCGGCGGGGCTCGACTGAACACTGAAGCTTTCTTT.

The V call is TRBV10-3, the J call TRBJ2-7, with D maybe TRBD1 (5 bases). Germline V CDR1 and CDR2: ENHRY, SYGVKD. V was pared by 5 bases and J by 3 bases, with 11 bases between. The CDR3 length is 13 residues. CDR3 in DNA: TGTGCCATCAGTCAGACAGCTGACTACGAGCAGTACTTC. This encodes CAISQTADYEQYF.

The chain recombines TRBV7-2 with TRBJ2-7; the match to TRBD1 covers 9 bases. The V segment lost 4 bases and the J segment 3 bases; nucleotides outside the gene matches: 7. Germline V gene sequence: CDR1 SGHTA, CDR2 FQGNSA. This CDR3 comprises 15 residues. The CDR3 DNA is TGTGCCAGCAGCTGGTCCGGGACAGGGAGCTACGAGCAGTACTTC. Translated, it gives CASSWSGTGSYEQYF.

This clone was counted between two and nine times. The CDR3 reads CASSYKRGGDNEQFF. CDR3 coding DNA: TGTGCCAGCAGCTACAAGCGGGGGGGAGACAATGAGCAGTTCTTC. This rearrangement joins TRBV7-8 to TRBJ2-1, with 10 bases identical to TRBD2. From germline, CDR1 is SGHVS and CDR2 FQNEAQ. Unmatched junction bases numbered 5, after V lost 4 bases and J lost 5 bases. CDR3 length: 15 residues.

V usage is TRBV2 and J usage is TRBJ2-2; D perhaps matches TRBD2 (5 bases). The CDR3 runs 15 residues. CDR1 is SNHLY, CDR2 FYNNEI, per germline. Trimming took off 7 bases at V and 0 bases at J, with 12 bases between the two ends. The CDR3 nucleotides are TGTGCCAGCAATCCGGGGAATACGAACACCGGGGAGCTGTTTTTT. Amino acid sequence: CASNPGNTNTGELFF.

The V call is TRBV6-2 or TRBV6-3, the J call TRBJ2-3, with TRBD2 matching over 8 bases. Trimming removed 2 bases from V and 8 bases from J; junction bases left unmatched: 12. The CDR3 extends over 16 amino acids. Germline V gene lookup returns CDR1 MNHEY and CDR2 SVGEGT. CDR3 DNA: TGTGCCAGCAGTTACGTCGGGGGGGCCGCAGGGAGTACGCAGTATTTT. This codes for CASSYVGGAAGSTQYF.

This chain connects TRBV20-1 to TRBJ1-1; D is unresolved. CDR3 length equals 10 residues. Trimming removed 4 bases from V and 7 bases from J, with 7 bases in between. Germline values: CDR1 DFQATT, CDR2 SNEGSKA (reference sequence). The CDR3 DNA reads as TGCAGTGCTACCTTACTTGAAGCTTTCTTT. Translating it yields CSATLLEAFF.